These 30 T cell receptor beta chains were sequenced from one sample in a study of T cell responses to AZD1222 COVID-19 vaccine. Here immunoSEQ multiplex PCR was the method, and the copy in TCRdb shows in-frame clones only, minus some. The sample has approximately 100,000 clones, less than 95% seen once; the top ten hold approximately 8%. This material consisted of peripheral blood, taken 28 days after the second AZD1222 dose. Source of these receptors: an adult who received the AZD1222 COVID-19 vaccine.

The chain is built from TRBV2 and TRBJ1-4; the match to TRBD1 covers 9 bases. The J segment lost 4 bases and the V segment lost 7 bases, leaving 13 bases of the junction unmatched. CDR1 and CDR2 from the germline V gene are SNHLY and FYNNEI. The CDR3 is 17 amino acids. As DNA, the CDR3 is TGTGCCAGCACCGATCCGGGACAGGGTCGTGGTAATGAAAAACTGTTTTTT. Its protein is CASTDPGQGRGNEKLFF.

The J gene is TRBJ2-7, the V gene TRBV15; D gene unclear. There are 14 residues in the CDR3. CDR1 is LNHNV, CDR2 YYDKDF, per germline (reference sequence). V was shortened by 0 bases and J by 4 bases, with 10 bases between the two germline ends. CDR3 sequence reads: CATSREGWGYEQYF. In DNA, the CDR3 is TGTGCCACCAGCAGAGAAGGGTGGGGTTACGAGCAGTACTTC.

DNA of the CDR3: TGTGCCAGCAGTTACGGGGGGATCTCTGGAAACACCATATATTTT. As protein: CASSYGGISGNTIYF. J is TRBJ1-3 and V is TRBV6-5; weak D call: TRBD1 (5 bases). The CDR3 runs to 15 residues. Trimming shortened V by 2 bases and J by 0 bases, and 8 bases separated the two germline ends. The germline CDR1 and CDR2 sequences are MNHEY and SVGAGI.

The CDR3 protein is CASSQDKGVKTNYGYTF. CDR3 DNA sequence: TGTGCCAGCAGCCAAGATAAGGGGGTGAAAACTAACTATGGCTACACCTTC. The chain recombines TRBV3-1 (or the pseudogene TRBV3-2) with TRBJ1-2; a weak D match, TRBD1 (6 bases). The length of the CDR3 is 17 residues. V was pared by 0 bases and J by 0 bases, with 14 bases between. CDR1 is LGHDT, CDR2 YNNKEL, per germline (reference sequence).

In its sample, this clone was seen once. The chain carries TRBV19 and TRBJ1-1; D uncertain. Germline assignment: CDR1 LNHDA and CDR2 SQIVND (reference sequence). With 1 base removed from V and 3 bases from J, the gap between germline ends came to 9 bases. The CDR3 is made up of 14 amino acids. The CDR3 DNA reads TGTGCCAGTAGTATAGTTGAAGGAGACACTGAAGCTTTCTTT. Translated: CASSIVEGDTEAFF.

This clone was seen more than once but under ten times. The rearrangement uses TRBV5-4 and TRBJ1-2, with D hard to call. Germline loops: CDR1 SGHNT, CDR2 YYREEE (reference sequence). The V gene lost 4 bases and the J gene lost 0 bases, with 10 bases spanning the gap. The CDR3 covers 14 residues. CDR3 coding DNA: TGTGCCAGCAGCCGAGAACAGCCTAACTATGGCTACACCTTC. Translated, it gives CASSREQPNYGYTF.

The chain is built from TRBV11-1 and TRBJ2-7, with a tentative D call TRBD2 (7 bases). V was shortened by 5 bases and J by 2 bases, with 13 bases between the two germline ends. The CDR3 has 14 residues. The germline V gene encodes CDR1 SGHAT and CDR2 FQDESV (reference sequence). The DNA for the CDR3 is TGTGCCAGCAGCCGTAGGGGGGGACCCTACGAGCAGTACTTC. Residues: CASSRRGGPYEQYF. Full variable domain (missing parts from reference TRBV11-1 and TRBJ2-7): EAEVAQSPRYKITEKSQAVAFWCDPISGHATLYWYRQILGQGPELLVQFQDESVVDDSQLPKDRFSAERLKGVDSTLKIQPAELGDSAMYLCASSRRGGPYEQYFGPGTRLTVT.

The chain links TRBV30 to TRBJ2-1, with D possibly TRBD2 on 6 matching bases. CDR1 is GTSNPN and CDR2 is SVGIG in the germline V gene (reference sequence). Between the trimmed V and J ends, which lost 4 bases and 6 bases, there was a span of 13 bases. This CDR3 comprises 13 residues. The CDR3 region is CAWIWRGGNEQFF. The CDR3 coding sequence is TGTGCCTGGATTTGGCGGGGCGGCAATGAGCAGTTCTTC.

The chain has TRBV7-2 and TRBJ1-6; D unresolved. The CDR3 loop spans 12 amino acids. The V gene's germline CDR1 is SGHTA and CDR2 FQGNSA. Deletions cut 5 bases from V and 4 bases from J, with 3 bases between. The CDR3 here is CASSGYNSPLHF. DNA of the CDR3: TGTGCCAGCAGCGGGTATAATTCACCCCTCCACTTT.

This chain links TRBV27 with TRBJ2-6, with 7 bases identical to TRBD2. The CDR3 contains 19 residues. In germline, CDR1 is MNHEY, CDR2 SMNVEV (reference sequence). Losses at the gene ends were 2 bases for V and 2 bases for J; bases not matched to a gene: 12. The CDR3 nucleotides are TGTGCCAGCAGTTTAGGGGGGGGTTGGACAAGCCCTGGGGCCAACGTCCTGACTTTC. Its protein is CASSLGGGWTSPGANVLTF.

This clone was recorded only once. This chain uses TRBV2 with TRBJ2-1; 14 nucleotides align to TRBD2. V trimming: 6 bases; J trimming: 12 bases; junction bases outside the gene matches: 4. CDR3 length: 13 amino acids. Germline V gene data show CDR1 as SNHLY and CDR2 as FYNNEI. The CDR3 reads CASRGTSGGGQFF. Written as DNA, the CDR3 is TGTGCCAGCAGGGGGACTAGCGGGGGAGGGCAGTTCTTC.

The V and J genes are TRBV9 and TRBJ1-2; TRBD1 might be the D (6 bases). The germline V gene encodes CDR1 SGDLS and CDR2 YYNGEE. V lost 4 bases to trimming and J lost 3 bases, with 13 bases between them. The CDR3 loop spans 14 amino acids. The CDR3 DNA is TGTGCCAGCAGCCTCGGGACACCCGACTATGGCTACACCTTC. The encoded protein is CASSLGTPDYGYTF.

The CDR3 here is CASRRAGAVNTGELFF. The DNA for the CDR3 is TGTGCCAGCAGAAGAGCAGGGGCCGTGAACACCGGGGAGCTGTTTTTT. The chain is built from TRBV5-4 and TRBJ2-2, with a weak D call TRBD1 (6 bases). The CDR3 is made up of 16 amino acids. Trimming removed 5 bases at V and 1 base at J, with 15 bases between. Per germline, CDR1 SGHNT and CDR2 YYREEE (reference sequence). Supplemented by reference TRBV5-4 and TRBJ2-2, the full variable domain reads ETGVTQSPTHLIKTRGQQVTLRCSSQSGHNTVSWYQQALGQGPQFIFQYYREEENGRGNFPPRFSGLQFPNYSSELNVNALELDDSALYLCASRRAGAVNTGELFFGEGSRLTVL.

Judged by abundance, this clone is medium-sized. This chain links TRBV6-1 with TRBJ2-2, with TRBD2 identical over 7 bases. The trim removed 2 bases at V and 3 bases at J, leaving 0 bases unmatched. Germline assignment: CDR1 MNHNS and CDR2 SASEGT. This CDR3 has 14 residues. The CDR3 coding sequence is TGTGCCAGCAGTGAACTAGCGGACACCGGGGAGCTGTTTTTT. Translating gives CASSELADTGELFF.

The chain is built from TRBV5-5 and TRBJ1-6; 7 bases are a match to TRBD1. J was trimmed by 2 bases and V by 1 base; bases with no gene match: 3. Germline CDR1 reads SGHKS; CDR2 reads YYEKEE (reference sequence). The CDR3 sequence is 16 residues long. CDR3 residues: CASSLYRGTYNSPLHF. CDR3 coding DNA: TGTGCCAGCAGCTTGTACAGGGGTACCTATAATTCACCCCTCCACTTT.

The chain combines TRBV5-1 with TRBJ1-2; D might be TRBD1 (6 bases). The V gene's germline CDR1 is SGHRS and CDR2 YFSETQ. V lost 4 bases, J lost 7 bases, and 26 bases lay in between. The CDR3 covers 17 residues. Here the CDR3 reads CASSMTAFRDTSLGYTF. In nucleotides, the CDR3 is TGCGCCAGCAGCATGACAGCCTTCCGGGACACTAGCCTTGGCTACACCTTC.

Here the CDR3 reads CASRGTATFYNEQFF. The CDR3 DNA follows: TGTGCCAGCAGGGGGACAGCAACGTTCTACAATGAGCAGTTCTTC. The rearrangement joins TRBV2 to TRBJ2-1, with 7 bases that match TRBD1. V was pared by 6 bases and J by 3 bases, with 8 bases of the junction left unmatched. Germline values: CDR1 SNHLY, CDR2 FYNNEI. The CDR3 covers 15 residues.

CDR3 DNA sequence: TGCGCCAGCAGCCGACAGGGGCGAGAGACCCAGTACTTC. This codes for CASSRQGRETQYF. V and J are TRBV5-1 and TRBJ2-5, with TRBD1 matching 8 bases. Losses at the gene ends were 4 bases for V and 4 bases for J; bases not matched to a gene: 3. There are 13 residues in the CDR3. CDR1 is SGHRS, CDR2 YFSETQ, per germline. The full variable domain, in which reference TRBV5-1 and TRBJ2-5 provide the parts outside the CDR3, is KAGVTQTPRYLIKTRGQQVTLSCSPISGHRSVSWYQQTPGQGLQFLFEYFSETQRNKGNFPGRFSGRQFSNSRSEMNVSTLELGDSALYLCASSRQGRETQYFGPGTRLLVL.

This rearrangement joins TRBV12-5 to TRBJ2-2; 7 bases agree with TRBD1. Per germline, CDR1 LGHNT and CDR2 FRNRAP. V trimming: 6 bases; J trimming: 4 bases; junction bases outside the gene matches: 11. The CDR3 totals 16 residues. Written as DNA, the CDR3 is TGTGCTAGTGGGCAAAGGAACAGGGGCGGCACCGGGGAGCTGTTTTTT. As protein: CASGQRNRGGTGELFF.

V and J are TRBV25-1 and TRBJ2-7; D gene ambiguous. The ends were cut back, 5 bases at V and 9 bases at J, with 11 bases in the middle. CDR3 size: 11 residues. Per germline, CDR1 MGHDK and CDR2 SYGVNS. The DNA for the CDR3 is TGTGCCAGCAGTACCGGGCCGGGGCAGTACTTC. This encodes CASSTGPGQYF.

The V gene is TRBV12-3 or TRBV12-4, the J gene TRBJ2-7; D not resolved. Trimming stripped 8 bases from V and 4 bases from J, with 12 bases between. This CDR3 is built from 12 residues. The CDR3 here is CASGTNGYEQYF. DNA for the CDR3: TGTGCCAGCGGTACAAATGGATACGAGCAGTACTTC.

The rearrangement joins TRBV30 to TRBJ1-5, with 11 bases lining up with TRBD1. Looked up from germline, CDR1 is GTSNPN and CDR2 is SVGIG (reference sequence). This CDR3 is built from 16 residues. V lost 2 bases and J lost 7; bases outside the gene matches: 10. The CDR3 loop is CAWSRTGQGARQPQHF. In DNA form, the CDR3 reads TGTGCCTGGAGTAGAACTGGACAGGGGGCGCGGCAGCCCCAGCATTTT.

This clone showed up just a few times. The V and J genes are TRBV30 and TRBJ1-6; TRBD1 is a possible D gene (6 bases). Trimming cost V 7 bases and J 8 bases, with 12 bases left between them. The CDR3 contains 12 residues. Germline values: CDR1 GTSNPN, CDR2 SVGIG (reference sequence). The CDR3 DNA reads as TGTGCCTCAAAGGGGGTTTATTCACCCCTCCACTTT. Translation: CASKGVYSPLHF.

A few counts support this clone. This chain links TRBV6-5 with TRBJ1-1; D perhaps matches TRBD1 (5 bases). Germline V gene data show CDR1 as MNHEY and CDR2 as SVGAGI. This CDR3 spans 13 amino acids. V gave up 4 bases and J gave up 5 bases, with 11 bases separating them. CDR3 in amino acids: CASSWGWGTEAFF. Here the CDR3 DNA reads TGTGCCAGCAGTTGGGGCTGGGGTACTGAAGCTTTCTTT.

The rearrangement links TRBV4-1 to TRBJ1-5; D gene uncertain. This CDR3 spans 15 amino acids. Germline V CDR1 and CDR2: MGHRA, YSYEKL. Trimming pared 0 bases from V and 2 bases from J, leaving 8 bases between. CDR3 loop: CASSQDSDRNQPQHF. CDR3 nucleotide sequence: TGCGCCAGCAGCCAAGATTCCGATCGCAATCAGCCCCAGCATTTT.

This chain joins TRBV19 and TRBJ2-1, with D possibly TRBD1 on 6 matching bases. In germline, CDR1 is LNHDA, CDR2 SQIVND (reference sequence). This CDR3 region has 15 residues. The ends were cut back, 6 bases at V and 5 bases at J, with 17 bases in the middle. CDR3 amino acids: CASRPTGLSNNEQFF. The DNA of the CDR3 is TGTGCCAGTAGACCGACAGGCCTATCGAACAATGAGCAGTTCTTC.

This sequence joins TRBV3-1 (or the pseudogene TRBV3-2) and TRBJ1-4; TRBD1 matches 9 bases. The CDR3 consists of 14 residues. V shed 10 bases, J shed 6 bases, and the junction held 9 bases outside the gene matches. Germline CDR1 LGHDT, CDR2 YNNKEL (reference sequence). Written as DNA, the CDR3 is TGTGCCACGGGACAGGGCGTAAAGCATGAAAAACTGTTTTTT. Translated, it gives CATGQGVKHEKLFF.

The chain links TRBV10-3 to TRBJ2-7; D uncertain. The germline V and J ends were trimmed by 2 bases and 7 bases, with 6 bases remaining between them. This CDR3 spans 11 amino acids. CDR1 and CDR2 from the germline V gene are ENHRY and SYGVKD. This chain's CDR3 is CAISEEGEQYF. CDR3 nucleotide sequence: TGTGCCATCAGTGAGGAAGGTGAGCAGTACTTC.

The V and J genes are TRBV5-1 and TRBJ1-2, with D unresolved. Germline CDR1 is SGHRS and CDR2 is YFSETQ. This CDR3 comprises 14 residues. Trimming pared 3 bases from V and 0 bases from J, leaving 9 bases between. CDR3 protein: CASSYSGPNYGYTF. CDR3 bases: TGCGCCAGCAGCTATTCCGGCCCTAACTATGGCTACACCTTC.

This clone showed up just once. The chain's CDR3 is CASSYKGANTGELFF. The CDR3 DNA follows: TGTGCCAGCAGTTACAAGGGGGCGAACACCGGGGAGCTGTTTTTT. This chain joins TRBV6-5 and TRBJ2-2, with a weak D call TRBD1 (6 bases). The CDR3 is made up of 15 amino acids. Germline CDR1 and CDR2: MNHEY and SVGAGI. V lost 2 bases to trimming and J lost 0 bases, with 7 bases between them.